Sequencing of this T cell receptor (beta chain) was carried out in a study of identical twins. Points from the study as a whole: A lower insertion count was a feature of abundant cord blood beta clonotypes, with no such feature in memory repertoires.

A template switching step contributed a universal primer site, while unique molecular identifiers were present in the cDNA. TCRdb processed the 5' RACE reads anew with MiXCR; each CDR3 protein has one entry. The table includes 700,000 or so distinct CDR3 sequences, approximately 22% detected once. This clonotype was seen only once. As yet, its antigen is unknown. The junction does not match germline at one end; this may be a read error. The CDR3 is 16 amino acids. The germline V gene has CDR1 MDHEN and CDR2 SYDVKM. A further study also used this sample, focusing on T cells expressing NK-cell markers.

This TCR came from a woman under 30 in good health. What was sequenced was PBMCs. The genes are TRBV28 and TRBJ2-1; the D gene is possibly TRBD1 (6 bases). The CDR3, as DNA: TGTGCCAGCAGCTCCCCACAGGGACCCTCCAACAATGAGCAGTTCTTC. Encoded protein: CASSSPQGPSNNEQFF. Drawing the rest from reference TRBV28 and TRBJ2-1, the complete variable domain is DVKVTQSSRYLVKRTGEKVFLECVQDMDHENMFWYRQDPGLGLRLIYFSYDVKMKEKGDIPEGYSVSREKKERFSLILESASTNQTSMYLCASSSPQGPSNNEQFFGPGTRLTVL.